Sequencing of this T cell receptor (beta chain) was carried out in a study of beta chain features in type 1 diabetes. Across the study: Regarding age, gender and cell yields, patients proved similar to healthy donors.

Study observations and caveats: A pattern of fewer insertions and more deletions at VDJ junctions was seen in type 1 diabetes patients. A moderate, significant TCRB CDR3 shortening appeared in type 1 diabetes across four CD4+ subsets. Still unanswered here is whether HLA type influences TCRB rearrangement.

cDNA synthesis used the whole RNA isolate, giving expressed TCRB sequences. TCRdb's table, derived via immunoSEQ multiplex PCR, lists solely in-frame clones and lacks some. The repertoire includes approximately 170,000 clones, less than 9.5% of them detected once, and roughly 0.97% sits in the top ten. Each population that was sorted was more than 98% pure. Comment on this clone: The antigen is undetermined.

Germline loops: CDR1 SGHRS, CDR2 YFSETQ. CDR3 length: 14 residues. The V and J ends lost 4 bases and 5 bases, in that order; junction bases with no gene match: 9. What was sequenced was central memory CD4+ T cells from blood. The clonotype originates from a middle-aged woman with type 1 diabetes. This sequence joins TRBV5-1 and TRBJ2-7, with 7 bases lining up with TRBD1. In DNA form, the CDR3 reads TGCGCCAGCAGCCTAGGACAGGTCGGGGACGAGCAGTACTTC. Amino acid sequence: CASSLGQVGDEQYF.